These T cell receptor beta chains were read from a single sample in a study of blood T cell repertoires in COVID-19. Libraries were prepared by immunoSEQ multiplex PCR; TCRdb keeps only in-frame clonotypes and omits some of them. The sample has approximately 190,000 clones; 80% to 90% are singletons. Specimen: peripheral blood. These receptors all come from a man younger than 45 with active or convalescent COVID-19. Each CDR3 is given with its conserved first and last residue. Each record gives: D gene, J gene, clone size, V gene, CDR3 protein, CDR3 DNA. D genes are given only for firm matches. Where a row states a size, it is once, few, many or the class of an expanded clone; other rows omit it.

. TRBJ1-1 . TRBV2 CASETEMNTEAFF TGTGCCAGTGAGACAGAAATGAACACTGAAGCTTTCTTT
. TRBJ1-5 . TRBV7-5 CVRSPNCRASNQPQHF TGTGTCAGAAGCCCCAATTGCAGAGCGTCCAATCAGCCCCAGCATTTT
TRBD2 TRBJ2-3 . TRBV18 CASSPDLRSRDYNTDTQYF TGTGCCAGCTCACCAGACCTTCGGAGCCGGGACTACAACACAGATACGCAGTATTTT
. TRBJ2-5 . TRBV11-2 CASRIRGQETQYF TGTGCCAGCAGGATACGGGGACAAGAGACCCAGTACTTC
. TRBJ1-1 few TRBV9 CASSVGGGQGLNTEAFF TGTGCCAGCAGCGTAGGGGGGGGTCAGGGATTGAACACTGAAGCTTTCTTT
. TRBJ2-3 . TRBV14 CASSRPGRYTQYF TGTGCCAGCAGCCGACCGGGAAGATATACGCAGTATTTT
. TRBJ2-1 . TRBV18 CASSPLAGNSYNEQFF TGTGCCAGCTCACCATTGGCGGGGAACTCCTACAATGAGCAGTTCTTC
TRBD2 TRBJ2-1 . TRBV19 CASSQGLAGGIFYNEQFF TGTGCCAGTAGTCAAGGACTAGCGGGGGGGATTTTCTACAATGAGCAGTTCTTC
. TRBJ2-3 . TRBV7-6 CASSFGSRTDTQYF TGTGCCAGCAGCTTTGGGAGTCGCACAGATACGCAGTATTTT
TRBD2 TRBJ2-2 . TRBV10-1 CASSPVRGGTGELFF TGCGCCAGCAGCCCAGTGAGGGGAGGGACCGGGGAGCTGTTTTTT
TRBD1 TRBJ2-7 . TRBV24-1 CATSGDRAEQYF TGTGCCACCAGTGGTGACAGGGCCGAGCAGTACTTC
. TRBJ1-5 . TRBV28 CASVQGSSSNQPQHF TGTGCCAGCGTTCAGGGCAGTTCGTCCAATCAGCCCCAGCATTTT
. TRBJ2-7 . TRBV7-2 CASSPVGEGGWISYEQYF TGTGCCAGCAGCCCAGTTGGTGAGGGCGGGTGGATATCCTACGAGCAGTACTTC
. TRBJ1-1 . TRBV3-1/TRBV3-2 CASSQGFGGTEAFF TGTGCCAGCAGCCAAGGTTTCGGTGGCACTGAAGCTTTCTTT
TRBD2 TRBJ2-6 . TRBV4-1 CASTGLAGGSGANVLTF TGCGCCAGCACGGGACTAGCGGGAGGCTCCGGGGCCAACGTCCTGACTTTC
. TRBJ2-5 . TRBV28 CASSLQQETQYF TGTGCCAGCAGTTTACAGCAAGAGACCCAGTACTTC
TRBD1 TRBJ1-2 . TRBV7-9 CASSLRSQGVNYGYTF TGTGCCAGCAGCTTAAGGTCGCAGGGGGTTAACTATGGCTACACCTTC
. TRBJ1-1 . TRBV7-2 CASAHREGITVEAFF TGTGCCAGTGCGCATCGCGAGGGTATCACCGTTGAAGCTTTCTTT
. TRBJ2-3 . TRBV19 CASSIGGGGDTQYF TGTGCCAGTAGTATAGGGGGAGGGGGAGATACGCAGTATTTT
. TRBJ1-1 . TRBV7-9 CASSHVGGVNTEAFF TGTGCCAGCAGCCACGTTGGCGGAGTGAACACTGAAGCTTTCTTT
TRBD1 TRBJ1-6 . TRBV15 CATSTTGGPFSYNSPLHF TGTGCCACCAGCACTACAGGGGGCCCTTTCTCCTATAATTCACCCCTCCACTTT
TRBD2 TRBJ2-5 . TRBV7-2 CASSFPLRLAGRQETQYF TGTGCCAGCAGCTTCCCTCTTAGACTAGCGGGGCGGCAAGAGACCCAGTACTTC
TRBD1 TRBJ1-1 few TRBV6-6 CASSRTGRRTEAFF TGTGCCAGCAGCCGGACAGGGCGGAGAACTGAAGCTTTCTTT
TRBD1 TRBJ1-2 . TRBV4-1 CASSQLLVDRVGGYTF TGCGCCAGCAGCCAACTCCTGGTGGACAGGGTAGGAGGCTACACCTTC
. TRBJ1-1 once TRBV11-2 CASSLDGRGAFF TGTGCCAGCAGCTTAGACGGGAGGGGAGCTTTCTTT
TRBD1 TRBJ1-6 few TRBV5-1 CASSLTTGDNSPLHF TGCGCCAGCAGCTTGACCACAGGGGATAATTCACCCCTCCACTTT
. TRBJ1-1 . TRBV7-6 CASSLAQTGLNTEAFF TGTGCCAGCAGCTTAGCGCAGACAGGACTGAACACTGAAGCTTTCTTT
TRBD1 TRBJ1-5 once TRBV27 CASSWGQGNQPQHF TGTGCCAGCAGTTGGGGACAGGGCAATCAGCCCCAGCATTTT
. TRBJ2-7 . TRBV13 CASSRHPPFPELSYEQYF TGTGCCAGCAGCCGACACCCCCCTTTCCCGGAACTCTCCTACGAGCAGTACTTC
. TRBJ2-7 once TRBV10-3 CAISETDYEQYF TGTGCCATCAGTGAGACAGATTACGAGCAGTACTTC
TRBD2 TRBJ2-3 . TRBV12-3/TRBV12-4 CASSLAGGPQYF TGTGCCAGCAGCCTAGCGGGAGGACCGCAGTATTTT
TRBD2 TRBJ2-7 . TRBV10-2 CASSPESGLAYEQYF TGCGCCAGCAGTCCGGAATCAGGACTAGCGTACGAGCAGTACTTC
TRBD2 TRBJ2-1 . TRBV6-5 CASSYSGRQYNEQFF TGTGCCAGCAGTTATAGCGGGAGGCAATACAATGAGCAGTTCTTC
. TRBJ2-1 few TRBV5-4 CASSLVSGLTNEQFF TGTGCCAGCAGCTTGGTCAGCGGGTTAACTAATGAGCAGTTCTTC
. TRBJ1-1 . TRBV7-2 CASSSYLNTEAFF TGTGCCAGCAGCTCTTACTTGAACACTGAAGCTTTCTTT
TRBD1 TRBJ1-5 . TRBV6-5 CASSITGGRGQPQHF TGTGCCAGCAGTATTACAGGGGGCAGGGGTCAGCCCCAGCATTTT
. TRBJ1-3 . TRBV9 CASSVGTSGNTIYF TGTGCCAGCAGCGTAGGGACATCTGGAAACACCATATATTTT
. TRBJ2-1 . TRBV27 CASSLWSRVGTYNEQFF TGTGCCAGCAGTTTATGGTCCAGGGTTGGCACCTACAATGAGCAGTTCTTC
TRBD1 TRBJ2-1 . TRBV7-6 CASSLAPRARDSQFF TGTGCCAGCAGCTTAGCGCCTCGGGCGAGGGACAGTCAATTCTTC
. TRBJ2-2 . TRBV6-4 CASREVTNTGELFF TGTGCCAGCAGGGAGGTTACGAACACCGGGGAGCTGTTTTTT
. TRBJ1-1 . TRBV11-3 CASSLDSGMNTEAFF TGTGCCAGCAGCTTAGATTCAGGGATGAACACTGAAGCTTTCTTT
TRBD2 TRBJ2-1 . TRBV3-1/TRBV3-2 CASSHLAGGNYNEQFF TGTGCCAGCAGCCACTTAGCGGGGGGGAACTACAATGAGCAGTTCTTC
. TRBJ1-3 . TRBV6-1 CASSEAGVGGNTIYF TGTGCCAGCAGTGAAGCCGGGGTGGGGGGAAACACCATATATTTT
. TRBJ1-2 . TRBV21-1 CASSKDISVNYGYTF TGTGCCAGCAGCAAAGATATTAGCGTAAACTATGGCTACACCTTC
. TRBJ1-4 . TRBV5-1 CASSSGGGGRANEKLFF TGCGCCAGCAGCTCCGGCGGGGGCGGACGGGCTAATGAAAAACTGTTTTTT
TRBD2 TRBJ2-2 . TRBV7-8 CASSSRAGGANTGELFF TGTGCCAGCAGCTCGCGAGCGGGAGGGGCCAACACCGGGGAGCTGTTTTTT
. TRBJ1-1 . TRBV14 CASSQVEGYTEAFF TGTGCCAGCAGCCAAGTGGAGGGTTACACTGAAGCTTTCTTT
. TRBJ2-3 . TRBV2 CASPQGSDTQYF TGTGCCAGTCCACAGGGTTCTGATACGCAGTATTTT
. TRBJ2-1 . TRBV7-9 CASSLLGVYNEQFF TGTGCCAGCAGCTTACTAGGGGTCTACAATGAGCAGTTCTTC
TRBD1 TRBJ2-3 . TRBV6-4 CASSTDRESDTQYF TGTGCCAGCAGCACGGACAGGGAATCAGATACGCAGTATTTT
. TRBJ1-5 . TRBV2 CASREGLSNQPQHF TGTGCCAGCAGAGAGGGACTGAGCAATCAGCCCCAGCATTTT
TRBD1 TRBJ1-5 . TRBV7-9 CASSREPQGAQDYGQPQHF TGTGCCAGCAGCCGCGAACCACAGGGGGCGCAAGATTACGGTCAGCCCCAGCATTTT
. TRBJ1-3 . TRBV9 CASSGRRGSGNTIYF TGTGCCAGCAGCGGCCGGCGGGGGAGTGGAAACACCATATATTTT
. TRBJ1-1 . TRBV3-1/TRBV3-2 CASSLVGVGTEAFF TGTGCCAGCAGCCTAGTAGGGGTGGGAACTGAAGCTTTCTTT